Below, 32 T cell receptor beta chains from the same sample are listed, as sequenced in a study of blood T cells in healthy people across ages. Primers used in a second PCR of roughly 6 to 12 cycles were a sample-barcoded 5' primer and a J-beta primer mix. TCRdb processed the 5' RACE reads anew with MiXCR; each CDR3 protein has one entry. The sample has roughly 2 million distinct CDR3 sequences; roughly 50% are singletons. Sequences were obtained from blood. The receptors stem from a middle-aged woman in good health.

The chain uses TRBV27 and TRBJ2-1; 14 bases match TRBD2. CDR1 and CDR2 (germline): MNHEY, SMNVEV (reference sequence). The CDR3 length is 16 residues. The trim removed 6 bases at V and 4 bases at J, leaving 5 bases unmatched. CDR3 coding DNA: TGTGCCAGCAGCCCGACTAGCGGGGGGGATTACAATGAGCAGTTCTTC. It translates to CASSPTSGGDYNEQFF.

The J gene is TRBJ2-5, the V gene TRBV2, with 7 positions matching TRBD1. Germline CDR1 is SNHLY and CDR2 is FYNNEI. The CDR3 length is 17 residues. J lost 2 bases, V lost 2 bases, and 11 bases had no gene match. CDR3 nucleotide sequence: TGTGCCAGCAGTGAAATTACCGTGGACAGGACTCAAGAGACCCAGTACTTC. Amino acid sequence: CASSEITVDRTQETQYF.

The rearrangement joins TRBV10-3 to TRBJ2-5; possible D gene TRBD2, 6 bases. The CDR3 extends over 13 amino acids. Germline V gives CDR1 ENHRY, CDR2 SYGVKD. Between the trimmed V and J ends, which lost 6 bases and 2 bases, there was a span of 10 bases. CDR3 bases: TGTGCCATCAGGGGACTTGCACAAGAGACCCAGTACTTC. Translating gives CAIRGLAQETQYF.

This clonotype has just a few counts. The chain links TRBV4-2 to TRBJ2-3; D is unresolved. Germline lookup yields CDR1 LGHNA and CDR2 YNFKEQ. With 2 bases removed from V and 0 bases from J, the gap between germline ends came to 9 bases. The CDR3 runs 15 residues. CDR3 nucleotides: TGTGCCAGCAGCCAAACCGGGCCCAGCACAGATACGCAGTATTTT. Its protein product is CASSQTGPSTDTQYF.

This clonotype has a handful of counts. V gene TRBV6-5 combines with J gene TRBJ2-3; TRBD2 agrees at 11 bases. Trimming removed 0 bases from V and 2 bases from J; junction bases left unmatched: 7. CDR1 and CDR2 from the germline V gene are MNHEY and SVGAGI. The CDR3 runs to 18 residues. In DNA, the CDR3 is TGTGCCAGCAGTTACTCGGGTCGGACTAGCGGGTCCACAGATACGCAGTATTTT. Its translation is CASSYSGRTSGSTDTQYF.

The chain is built from TRBV4-3 and TRBJ2-3; D is uncertain. Germline V gene data show CDR1 as LGHNA and CDR2 as YSLEER. Trimming took off 4 bases at V and 1 base at J, with 12 bases between the two ends. The CDR3 has 15 residues. CDR3 nucleotides: TGCGCCAGCAGCCCCCTTGGGATACGCACAGATACGCAGTATTTT. Translation: CASSPLGIRTDTQYF.

This clonotype was detected only a few times. The chain carries TRBV20-1 and TRBJ2-3; tentative D call: TRBD2 (6 bases). The ends were cut back, 5 bases at V and 2 bases at J, with 14 bases in the middle. This CDR3 is 14 amino acids long. CDR1 is DFQATT and CDR2 is SNEGSKA in the germline V gene (reference sequence). DNA of the CDR3: TGCAGTGCTTTCGACAGCGGGTACACAGATACGCAGTATTTT. It is translated as CSAFDSGYTDTQYF.

The chain has TRBV7-9 and TRBJ2-3; D gene ambiguous. This CDR3 region has 13 residues. V shed 5 bases and J shed 6 bases, with 12 bases lying between them. Germline values: CDR1 SEHNR, CDR2 FQNEAQ (reference sequence). The CDR3 DNA follows: TGTGCCAGCAGCCCTCTCCAGGCGGATACGCAGTATTTT. It encodes CASSPLQADTQYF.

The chain has TRBV6-5 and TRBJ2-5, with D unresolved. The end of the DNA aligns better with TRBJ2-7, so the J call may be wrong. Germline CDR1 and CDR2: MNHEY and SVGAGI. This CDR3 has 13 amino acids. The CDR3 spells CASRRLATYEQYF. The CDR3 bases are TGTGCCAGCAGGCGACTTGCAACCTACGAGCAGTACTTC.

This clonotype was seen a handful of times. The gene calls are TRBV20-1 and TRBJ2-5, with a possible D match to TRBD2 (5 bases). Germline CDR1 is DFQATT and CDR2 is SNEGSKA (reference sequence). V was cut by 0 bases and J by 11 bases, with 25 bases left in between. The CDR3 sequence is 16 residues long. CDR3 coding DNA: TGCAGTGCTAGAGATCCCGGCGCGGGTACCTACAATGAGCAGTACTTC. Encoded protein: CSARDPGAGTYNEQYF.

This clonotype has at least ten counts. The chain is built from TRBV7-2 and TRBJ2-4; D gene unclear. Trimming stripped 6 bases from V and 0 bases from J, with 9 bases between. The CDR3 loop spans 14 amino acids. The germline V gene encodes CDR1 SGHTA and CDR2 FQGNSA. CDR3 protein: CASSLTLAKNIQYF. The CDR3 region has the DNA TGTGCCAGCAGTTTAACTCTAGCCAAAAACATTCAGTACTTC.

This clonotype was detected a few times. The V and J genes are TRBV20-1 and TRBJ2-1; D call uncertain. The CDR3 runs to 14 residues. The germline V gene encodes CDR1 DFQATT and CDR2 SNEGSKA (reference sequence). Trimming removed 2 bases at V and 0 bases at J, with 8 bases between. The CDR3 region is CSARQSSSYNEQFF. In nucleotides, the CDR3 is TGCAGTGCTAGACAGAGCAGCTCCTACAATGAGCAGTTCTTC.

This chain connects TRBV6-1 to TRBJ2-7; possibly TRBD2 for D (5 bases). V lost 4 bases to trimming and J lost 1 base, with 11 bases between them. Germline V gene sequence: CDR1 MNHNS, CDR2 SASEGT. This CDR3 has 14 amino acids. CDR3 nucleotide sequence: TGTGCCAGCAGTGCGGGGTCCAAGTCCTACGAGCAGTACTTC. This encodes CASSAGSKSYEQYF.

This chain links TRBV6-5 with TRBJ2-3, with D perhaps TRBD1 or TRBD2 (5 bases each). Looked up from germline, CDR1 is MNHEY and CDR2 is SVGAGI. V lost 5 bases, J lost 4 bases, and 16 bases lay in between. The CDR3 runs 15 residues. The CDR3 DNA reads TGTGCCAGCAGTCCAAGGGGAGATGGCGCAGATACGCAGTATTTT. Protein: CASSPRGDGADTQYF.

This chain joins TRBV20-1 and TRBJ1-2; maybe TRBD1 (5 bases). CDR1 DFQATT and CDR2 SNEGSKA come from the germline V gene (reference sequence). The CDR3 extends over 15 amino acids. The germline V and J ends were trimmed by 5 bases and 2 bases, with 18 bases remaining between them. The CDR3 DNA reads as TGCAGTGCTGATCAGCTAGGACAACGAAACTATGGCTACACCTTC. This gives the protein CSADQLGQRNYGYTF.

The sample holds one count of this clonotype. The DNA of the CDR3 is TGCAGTGCTAGAGGACATACGGGGGCCTACGAGCAGTACTTC. It encodes CSARGHTGAYEQYF. V and J are TRBV20-1 and TRBJ2-4; tentative D call: TRBD2 (6 bases). The J call is uncertain, as TRBJ2-7 better fits the DNA end. CDR3 length: 14 residues. Germline V lookup: CDR1 DFQATT, CDR2 SNEGSKA (reference sequence).

This clonotype was detected only a few times. The CDR3 protein is CASSQGLDAGSYEQYF. CDR3 sequence (DNA): TGTGCCAGCAGCCAAGGTCTGGACGCTGGATCCTACGAGCAGTACTTC. The chain combines TRBV3-1 with TRBJ2-7; no clear D gene. Germline CDR1 reads LGHDT; CDR2 reads YNNKEL (reference sequence). The CDR3 contains 16 residues. Trimming left V 1 base short and J 1 base short, with 14 bases between.

The chain recombines TRBV11-2 with TRBJ2-1; possibly TRBD2 for D (6 bases). This CDR3 is built from 13 residues. CDR1 is SGHAT and CDR2 is FQNNGV in the germline V gene. Trimming stripped 5 bases from V and 15 bases from J, with 20 bases between. The CDR3 loop is CASSVASGDRPFF. CDR3 bases: TGTGCCAGCAGCGTAGCCTCGGGGGACCGTCCGTTCTTC.

This clonotype was counted many times. J is TRBJ2-3 and V is TRBV20-1; no definite D call. V shed 1 base and J shed 3 bases, with 8 bases lying between them. The CDR3 runs to 13 residues. Per the germline V gene, CDR1 is DFQATT and CDR2 is SNEGSKA (reference sequence). The CDR3: CSARGSGTDTQYF. In nucleotides, the CDR3 is TGCAGTGCTAGAGGATCTGGAACAGATACGCAGTATTTT.

The rearrangement links TRBV11-2 to TRBJ2-3, with 13 bases identical to TRBD2. V shed 5 bases, J shed 11 bases, and the junction held 4 bases outside the gene matches. This CDR3 contains 13 residues. From germline, CDR1 is SGHAT and CDR2 FQNNGV. CDR3: CASSGTSGVGQYF. CDR3 DNA sequence: TGTGCCAGCAGCGGGACTAGCGGGGTCGGGCAGTATTTT.

Comment on this clonotype: One end of the junction fails to match germline, which may point to a read error. The chain is built from TRBV6-2 or TRBV6-3 and TRBJ1-2; D not resolved. In germline, CDR1 is MNHEY, CDR2 SVGEGT. The CDR3 spans 15 residues. CDR3 protein: CVSSSREISNYGYTF. In nucleotides, the CDR3 is TGTGTCAGCAGTTCCCGAGAGATATCTAACTATGGCTACACCTTC.

This chain uses TRBV29-1 with TRBJ1-2; TRBD1 matches at 8 bases. V lost 8 bases to trimming and J lost 6 bases; unmatched junction nucleotides: 11. Germline CDR1 is SQVTM and CDR2 is ANQGSEA. The CDR3 contains 13 residues. CDR3 region: CSLGTGGKDGYTF. The CDR3 DNA reads TGCAGCCTTGGGACAGGCGGGAAGGATGGCTACACCTTC.

This clonotype has a count of ten or more. This sequence joins TRBV5-1 and TRBJ2-1; no definite D call. The germline gives CDR1 SGHRS, CDR2 YFSETQ. The CDR3 spans 14 residues. Trimming removed 1 base at V and 5 bases at J, with 10 bases between. The CDR3 here is CASSLPPRDNEQFF. The CDR3 DNA follows: TGCGCCAGCAGCTTGCCCCCACGCGACAATGAGCAGTTCTTC.

The V and J genes are TRBV7-2 and TRBJ2-1; D uncertain. The CDR3 spans 15 residues. CDR1 and CDR2 (germline): SGHTA, FQGNSA. Trimming left V 4 bases short and J 0 bases short, with 10 bases between. CDR3 nucleotides: TGTGCCAGCAGCTGGGATAAGAGCTCCTACAATGAGCAGTTCTTC. It encodes CASSWDKSSYNEQFF.

This clonotype occurred a few times. The chain employs TRBV12-3 or TRBV12-4 and TRBJ2-1, with 11 bases that match TRBD1. With V trimmed by 5 bases and J by 9 bases, 9 bases remained unmatched. The CDR3 has 15 residues. In DNA, the CDR3 is TGTGCCAGCAGTCCTGGACAGGGGGCGGGAACTGAGCAGTTCTTC. This codes for CASSPGQGAGTEQFF.

This clonotype was seen only a few times. The chain employs TRBV12-3 or TRBV12-4 and TRBJ2-5; possibly TRBD1 or TRBD2 for D (5 bases each). Trimming left V 8 bases short and J 5 bases short, with 15 bases between. The CDR3 extends over 13 amino acids. The CDR3 here is CASGFTWGETQYF. CDR3 bases: TGTGCCAGCGGATTTACCTGGGGGGAGACCCAGTACTTC.

The chain carries TRBV29-1 and TRBJ2-7; TRBD2 aligns across 14 bases. Germline values: CDR1 SQVTM, CDR2 ANQGSEA. The CDR3 contains 16 residues. Trimming removed 4 bases from V and 0 bases from J; junction bases left unmatched: 5. The CDR3 DNA is TGCAGCGTTGGGACTAGCGGGGGGCGAAGCTCCTACGAGCAGTACTTC. It codes for CSVGTSGGRSSYEQYF.

This chain connects TRBV5-1 to TRBJ1-1, with a tentative D call TRBD1 (5 bases). The V gene's germline CDR1 is SGHRS and CDR2 YFSETQ. The CDR3 sequence is 15 residues long. Trimming stripped 4 bases from V and 1 base from J, with 14 bases between. In DNA form, the CDR3 reads TGCGCCAGCAGCGCAAATGTGGGACGGAACACTGAAGCTTTCTTT. Residues: CASSANVGRNTEAFF.

The chain recombines TRBV6-1 with TRBJ2-4; D possibly corresponds to TRBD2 (5 bases). CDR1 is MNHNS, CDR2 SASEGT, per germline. CDR3 size: 14 residues. V lost 5 bases and J lost 1, with 9 bases in between. The CDR3 coding sequence is TGTGCCAGCAGTCAGTCGGGGGCCAAAAACATTCAGTACTTC. Its protein is CASSQSGAKNIQYF.

Only a few counts were recorded for this clonotype. The chain employs TRBV11-1 and TRBJ2-5; perhaps TRBD1 as D (5 bases). This CDR3 contains 14 residues. The V and J ends lost 0 bases and 5 bases respectively, with 10 bases between them. CDR1 SGHAT and CDR2 FQDESV come from the germline V gene (reference sequence). CDR3 nucleotides: TGTGCCAGCAGCTTAGCTGTAGGGGTGGAGACCCAGTACTTC. Protein: CASSLAVGVETQYF.

There are a few counts of this clonotype. The chain joins TRBV20-1 to TRBJ1-2, with 7 bases aligning to TRBD1. This CDR3 spans 12 amino acids. Germline V CDR1 and CDR2: DFQATT, SNEGSKA (reference sequence). With V trimmed by 3 bases and J by 4 bases, 2 bases remained unmatched. CDR3 DNA: TGCAGTGCTAGTCGGACAGGCTATGGCTACACCTTC. The encoded protein is CSASRTGYGYTF.

This clonotype was counted only a few times. CDR3 sequence reads: CASSLATGRVYGYTF. The CDR3 bases are TGTGCCAGCAGCTTAGCTACGGGAAGGGTCTATGGCTACACCTTC. The gene calls are TRBV7-2 and TRBJ1-2; D is unresolved. V was clipped by 0 bases and J by 4 bases, with 12 bases between them. Germline assignment: CDR1 SGHTA and CDR2 FQGNSA. CDR3 length: 15 amino acids.